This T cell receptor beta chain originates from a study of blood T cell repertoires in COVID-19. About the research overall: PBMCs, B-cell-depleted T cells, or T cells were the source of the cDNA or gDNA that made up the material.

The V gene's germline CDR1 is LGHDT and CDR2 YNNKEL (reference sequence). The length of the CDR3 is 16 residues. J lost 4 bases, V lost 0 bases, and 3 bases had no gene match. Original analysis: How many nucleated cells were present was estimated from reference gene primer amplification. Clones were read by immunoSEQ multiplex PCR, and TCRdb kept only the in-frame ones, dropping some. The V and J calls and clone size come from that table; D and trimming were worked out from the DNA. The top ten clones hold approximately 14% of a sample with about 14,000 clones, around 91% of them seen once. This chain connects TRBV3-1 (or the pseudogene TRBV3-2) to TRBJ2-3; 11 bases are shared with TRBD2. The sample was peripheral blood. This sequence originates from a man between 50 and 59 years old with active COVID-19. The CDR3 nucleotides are TGTGCCAGCAGCCAAGATAGCGGGAGGGCCCCAGATACGCAGTATTTT. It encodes CASSQDSGRAPDTQYF.